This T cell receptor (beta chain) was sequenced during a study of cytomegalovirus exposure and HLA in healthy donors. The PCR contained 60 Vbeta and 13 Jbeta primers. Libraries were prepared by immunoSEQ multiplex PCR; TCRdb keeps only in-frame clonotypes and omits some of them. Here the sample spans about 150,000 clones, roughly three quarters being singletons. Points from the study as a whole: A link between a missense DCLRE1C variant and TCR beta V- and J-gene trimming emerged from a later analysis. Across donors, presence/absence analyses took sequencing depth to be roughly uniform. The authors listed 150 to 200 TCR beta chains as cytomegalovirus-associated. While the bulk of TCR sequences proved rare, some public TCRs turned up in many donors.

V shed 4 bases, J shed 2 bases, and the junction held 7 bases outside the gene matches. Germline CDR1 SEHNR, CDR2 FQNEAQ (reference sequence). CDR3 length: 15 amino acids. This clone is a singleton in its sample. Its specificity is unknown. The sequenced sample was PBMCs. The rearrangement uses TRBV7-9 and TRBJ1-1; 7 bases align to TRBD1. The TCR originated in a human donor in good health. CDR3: CASSSSTGDNTEAFF. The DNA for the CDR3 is TGTGCCAGCAGCTCAAGCACAGGGGACAACACTGAAGCTTTCTTT.